This entry lists 3 T cell receptor beta chains sequenced from one sample in a study of Ad26.COV2.S vaccination and SARS-CoV-2 variants. Described treatment: 19 received Ad26.COV2.S at low or high dose, single or two shots; a few received placebo; per-sample allocation not given. Vaccine and placebo recipients were sampled on day 63 after the first injection. Here immunoSEQ multiplex PCR was the method, and the copy in TCRdb shows in-frame clones only, minus some. The sample consists of approximately 450,000 clones, 75% to 95% of them appearing once. The input for sequencing was peripheral blood, taken in a trial of Ad26.COV2.S vaccine versus placebo. Every receptor here comes from a person between 18 and 65 years old who received the Ad26.COV2.S COVID-19 vaccine or a placebo.

The chain carries TRBV18 and TRBJ2-1; weak D call: TRBD2 (6 bases). The length of the CDR3 is 12 residues. The germline V gene encodes CDR1 KGHSH and CDR2 LQKENI. Deletions cut 5 bases from V and 7 bases from J, with 9 bases between. Here the CDR3 reads CASSASGNEQFF. For the CDR3, the DNA is TGTGCCAGCTCAGCAAGCGGGAATGAGCAGTTCTTC.

The gene calls are TRBV24-1 and TRBJ1-2, with D unresolved. Germline assignment: CDR1 KGHDR and CDR2 SFDVKD. V lost 5 bases, J lost 3 bases, and 12 bases lay in between. The CDR3 spans 14 residues. CDR3 residues: CATSADGRYYGYTF. The CDR3 DNA reads as TGTGCCACCAGTGCGGACGGGCGATACTATGGCTACACCTTC.

This clone was recorded once. This chain connects TRBV27 to TRBJ2-7; possible D gene TRBD2, 6 bases. Germline V CDR1 and CDR2: MNHEY, SMNVEV (reference sequence). Trimming took off 4 bases at V and 3 bases at J, with 22 bases between the two ends. There are 17 residues in the CDR3. The CDR3 loop reads CASSSPRRGTDRYEQYF. CDR3 DNA: TGTGCCAGCAGTTCCCCCCGCCGGGGGACGGATCGCTACGAGCAGTACTTC.